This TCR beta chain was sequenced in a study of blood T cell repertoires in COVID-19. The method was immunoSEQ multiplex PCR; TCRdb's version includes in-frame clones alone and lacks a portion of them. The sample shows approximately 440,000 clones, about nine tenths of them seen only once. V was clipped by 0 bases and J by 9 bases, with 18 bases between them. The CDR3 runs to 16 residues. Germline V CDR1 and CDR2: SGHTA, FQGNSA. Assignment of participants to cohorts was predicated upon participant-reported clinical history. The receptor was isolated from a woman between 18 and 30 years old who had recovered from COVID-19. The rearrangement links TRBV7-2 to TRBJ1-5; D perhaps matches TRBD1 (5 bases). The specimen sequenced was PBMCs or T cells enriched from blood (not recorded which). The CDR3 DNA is TGTGCCAGCAGCTTAGCTGTCGGGGGAGGGGATCGGCCCCAGCATTTT. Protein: CASSLAVGGGDRPQHF.